Listed here are 13 T cell receptor beta chains from one sample, sequenced in a study of sequential checkpoint blockade in melanoma. Profiled with immunoSEQ multiplex PCR; TCRdb holds only in-frame clones, not every one. The sample shows 9,000 to 10,000 clones, 50% to 70% of them seen only once. Treatment: randomized to nivolumab then ipilimumab (arm A) or the reverse (arm B). The input for sequencing was CD8+ T cells sorted from blood (inferred from file names), taken from a patient given nivolumab and ipilimumab in sequence. The receptors stem from a human donor with melanoma.

This clone was found a few times. The rearrangement joins TRBV6-6 to TRBJ2-3, with 10 bases aligning to TRBD1. Germline-derived CDR1 and CDR2 are MNHNY and SVGAGI (reference sequence). CDR3 length equals 15 residues. With V trimmed by 5 bases and J by 0 bases, 2 bases remained unmatched. This CDR3 reads CASSGDRGSTDTQYF. In DNA form, the CDR3 reads TGTGCCAGCAGTGGGGACAGGGGTAGCACAGATACGCAGTATTTT.

This chain links TRBV19 with TRBJ2-1; TRBD1 matches at 10 bases. The CDR3 covers 13 residues. V shed 5 bases and J 8 bases; nucleotides not matched to a gene: 3. CDR1 and CDR2 (germline): LNHDA, SQIVND (reference sequence). In DNA form, the CDR3 reads TGTGCCAGTAGTCCGGACAGGGGGGATGAGCAGTTCTTC. This sequence encodes CASSPDRGDEQFF.

The chain uses TRBV9 and TRBJ2-1; maybe TRBD2 (6 bases). CDR1 and CDR2 (germline): SGDLS, YYNGEE. Trimming took 4 bases from V and 4 from J, leaving 18 bases between them. The CDR3 covers 16 residues. CDR3: CASSPPAGGSYNEQFF. Here the CDR3 DNA reads TGTGCCAGCAGCCCCCCTGCCGGGGGATCTTACAATGAGCAGTTCTTC.

In its sample, this clone is medium-sized. The same CDR3 is also encoded by other DNA sequences in this sample. The chain employs TRBV9 and TRBJ1-3; possible D gene TRBD1, 5 bases. CDR1 is SGDLS, CDR2 YYNGEE, per germline. V was pared by 0 bases and J by 2 bases, with 9 bases between. The length of the CDR3 is 15 residues. The CDR3 DNA sequence: TGTGCCAGCAGCGTAGAGTCGGGGGCTGGAAACACCATATATTTT. Its protein product is CASSVESGAGNTIYF.

The chain recombines TRBV27 with TRBJ1-2, with D possibly TRBD1 on 6 matching bases. With 10 bases removed from V and 4 bases from J, the gap between germline ends came to 16 bases. Germline CDR1 is MNHEY and CDR2 is SMNVEV (reference sequence). This CDR3 comprises 13 residues. CDR3 in amino acids: CATRGPFPYGYTF. The CDR3 DNA reads TGTGCCACCAGGGGCCCCTTTCCCTATGGCTACACCTTC.

The sample holds one count of this clone. V and J are TRBV29-1 and TRBJ2-3; TRBD1 is a possible D gene (5 bases). The CDR3 spans 17 residues. Trimming removed 7 bases from V and 0 bases from J, with 23 bases in between. From germline, CDR1 is SQVTM and CDR2 ANQGSEA. CDR3 sequence reads: CSAADTTALTSTDTQYF. CDR3 DNA sequence: TGCAGCGCCGCGGACACCACTGCCCTTACTAGCACAGATACGCAGTATTTT.

This clone was seen a handful of times. This sequence joins TRBV7-2 and TRBJ2-3; 9 bases agree with TRBD2. V shed 6 bases, J shed 2 bases, and the junction held 9 bases outside the gene matches. Germline V gene data show CDR1 as SGHTA and CDR2 as FQGNSA. There are 16 residues in the CDR3. This chain's CDR3 is CASSLIAGELTDTQYF. The CDR3 DNA sequence: TGTGCCAGCAGTTTAATAGCGGGGGAACTCACAGATACGCAGTATTTT.

J is TRBJ1-2 and V is TRBV7-9, with D hard to call. V was cut by 5 bases and J by 8 bases, with 15 bases left in between. Germline CDR1 reads SEHNR; CDR2 reads FQNEAQ (reference sequence). This CDR3 spans 13 amino acids. This CDR3 reads CASSPPGRAGYTF. The CDR3 region has the DNA TGTGCCAGCAGCCCCCCGGGGAGGGCGGGCTACACCTTC.

This clone was observed a few times. This sequence joins TRBV10-1 and TRBJ2-3; 15 bases fit TRBD2. Per the germline V gene, CDR1 is WNHNN and CDR2 is SYGVQD (reference sequence). The junction had 3 bases not matched to a gene; V was cut back by 6 bases and J by 2 bases. This CDR3 contains 16 residues. As DNA, the CDR3 is TGCGCCAGCAGCGGGACTAGCGGGGGGTACACAGATACGCAGTATTTT. Translated: CASSGTSGGYTDTQYF.

The CDR3, as DNA: TGTGCCAGCAGCTTGGGACGGGACAGGGACTATAGCAATCAGCCCCAGCATTTT. Amino acids: CASSLGRDRDYSNQPQHF. This chain joins TRBV7-8 and TRBJ1-5; TRBD1 matches at 9 bases. Germline V gene sequence: CDR1 SGHVS, CDR2 FQNEAQ. The CDR3 extends over 18 amino acids. V shed 3 bases and J 0 bases; nucleotides not matched to a gene: 9.

The V and J genes are TRBV2 and TRBJ1-2; TRBD1 matches 7 bases. The trim removed 7 bases at V and 4 bases at J, leaving 9 bases unmatched. Germline values: CDR1 SNHLY, CDR2 FYNNEI. This CDR3 is built from 14 residues. CDR3 sequence reads: CASIRDSLSYGYTF. The CDR3 DNA is TGTGCCAGCATTAGGGACAGCTTATCCTATGGCTACACCTTC.

Only a few counts were recorded for this clone. The chain uses TRBV4-1 and TRBJ2-5; TRBD2 matches at 8 bases. Germline V gene lookup returns CDR1 MGHRA and CDR2 YSYEKL. The CDR3 spans 13 residues. The ends lost 4 bases at V and 7 bases at J; junction bases unmatched: 5. This CDR3 reads CASSPGLGGTQYF. CDR3 bases: TGCGCCAGCAGCCCGGGACTAGGGGGGACCCAGTACTTC.

This clone was seen a few times. This chain connects TRBV6-5 to TRBJ2-7, with 7 bases that match TRBD2. Germline assignment: CDR1 MNHEY and CDR2 SVGAGI. V shed 10 bases and J 3 bases; nucleotides not matched to a gene: 12. The CDR3 covers 14 residues. For the CDR3, the DNA is TGTGCCACCACCCCGCGTGGGGGGGACTACGAGCAGTACTTC. Its protein is CATTPRGGDYEQYF.